This TCR beta chain was identified during a study of blood T cell repertoires in COVID-19. About the study: Samples came from the United States, Italy and Spain, spanning acute and convalescent COVID-19. PBMCs, B-cell-depleted T cells, or T cells were the source of the cDNA or gDNA that made up the material.

In germline, CDR1 is SGHTA, CDR2 FQGNSA. The ends lost 0 bases at V and 2 bases at J; junction bases unmatched: 0. There are 14 residues in the CDR3. Study processing details: Amplification from reference gene primers served as the basis for estimated nucleated cell counts. Measured with immunoSEQ multiplex PCR; TCRdb has only the in-frame clones, and not every one. Clone size and V and J calls were adopted from that table, with D and trimming inferred from the DNA. The sample shows approximately 200,000 clones, 70% to 80% of them seen only once. Sample: peripheral blood. The chain employs TRBV7-2 and TRBJ2-5, with 7 bases lining up with TRBD2. This TCR came from a woman between 45 and 60 years old with acute or convalescent COVID-19. The CDR3 spells CASSLASGQETQYF. CDR3 DNA: TGTGCCAGCAGCTTAGCTAGCGGGCAAGAGACCCAGTACTTC.